This T cell receptor (beta chain) was obtained from a study of blood T cell repertoires in COVID-19. Looking at the study overall: The study drew acute and convalescent COVID-19 samples from the United States, Italy and Spain. From T cells, B-cell-depleted T cells, or PBMCs came the material, which was cDNA or gDNA.

In Seattle, patients joined the study during active infection and were tracked longitudinally. Germline-derived CDR1 and CDR2 are SGHTA and FQGNSA. The CDR3 totals 15 residues. V was pared by 5 bases and J by 1 base, with 7 bases of the junction left unmatched. In the study's own analysis: Researchers report that nucleated cell counts were estimated from reference gene primer amplification. The repertoire was sequenced with immunoSEQ multiplex PCR; TCRdb's copy has only in-frame clones and lacks some. V and J calls and clone size follow that table, whereas D and trimming were derived from the DNA. The sample yields roughly 180,000 clones, approximately 85% seen once.

The TCR sequence derives from a man older than 75 with COVID-19, enrolled during active disease. Sequenced material: peripheral blood. The chain combines TRBV7-2 with TRBJ2-7, with TRBD2 matching over 8 bases. The CDR3 sequence: CASSPPGRVSYEQYF. For the CDR3, the DNA is TGTGCCAGCAGCCCCCCCGGGAGGGTTTCCTACGAGCAGTACTTC.